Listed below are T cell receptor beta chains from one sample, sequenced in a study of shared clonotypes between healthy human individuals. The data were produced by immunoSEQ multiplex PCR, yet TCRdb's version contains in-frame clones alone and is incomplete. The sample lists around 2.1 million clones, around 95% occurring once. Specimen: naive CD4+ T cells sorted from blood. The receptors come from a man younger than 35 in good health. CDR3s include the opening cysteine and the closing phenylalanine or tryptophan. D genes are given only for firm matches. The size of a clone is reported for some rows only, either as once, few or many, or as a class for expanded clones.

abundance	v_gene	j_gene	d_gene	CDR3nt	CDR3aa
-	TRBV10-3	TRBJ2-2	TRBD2	TGTGCCATCAGGGGGACTAGCGGGGTTGCGAACACCGGGGAGCTGTTTTTT	CAIRGTSGVANTGELFF
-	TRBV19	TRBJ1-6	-	TGTGCCAGTAGTTCCCAACAGGGAGAATGGAATTCACCCCTCCACTTT	CASSSQQGEWNSPLHF
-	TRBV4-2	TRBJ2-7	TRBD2	TGTGCCAGCAGCCTCGGGAGAGCGGGGGCCACCTACGAGCAGTACTTC	CASSLGRAGATYEQYF
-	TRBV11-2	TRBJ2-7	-	TGTGCCAGCAGCCCCCAGCCCTACGAGCAGTACTTC	CASSPQPYEQYF
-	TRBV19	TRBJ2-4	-	TGTGCCAGTAGTATAGCCGGGGCCAAAAACATTCAGTACTTC	CASSIAGAKNIQYF
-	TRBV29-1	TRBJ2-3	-	TGCAGCGTTGGACCCTCGGTGGATACGCAGTATTTT	CSVGPSVDTQYF
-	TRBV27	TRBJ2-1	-	TGTGCCAGCAGTCCCAACCTTTGGGGGGACAATGAGCAGTTCTTC	CASSPNLWGDNEQFF
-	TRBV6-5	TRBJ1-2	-	TGTGCCAGCCAAGACAGTACTAACTATGGCTACACCTTC	CASQDSTNYGYTF
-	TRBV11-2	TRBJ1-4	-	TGTGCCAGCAGCCCCGGACAGAACGGCGAAAAACTGTTTTTT	CASSPGQNGEKLFF
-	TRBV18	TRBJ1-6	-	TGTGCCAGCTCACCAAACAGATCTAATTCACCCCTCCACTTT	CASSPNRSNSPLHF
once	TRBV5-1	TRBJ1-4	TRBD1	TGCGCCAGCAGCTTGAATCAGGGGGCCGCAACTAATGAAAAACTGTTTTTT	CASSLNQGAATNEKLFF
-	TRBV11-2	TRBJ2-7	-	TGTGCCAGTCAGGTTCTTTACGAGCAGTACTTC	CASQVLYEQYF
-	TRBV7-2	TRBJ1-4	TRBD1	TGTGCCAGCAGCTTAGTACAGGGGGCAACTAATGAAAAACTGTTTTTT	CASSLVQGATNEKLFF
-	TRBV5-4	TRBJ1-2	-	TGTGCCAGCAGCTACTCGGACGGGGTTTCTAACTATGGCTACACCTTC	CASSYSDGVSNYGYTF
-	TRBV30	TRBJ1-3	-	TGTGCCTGGATAGCAGCGACACAGCGGGCATCTGGAAACACCATATATTTT	CAWIAATQRASGNTIYF
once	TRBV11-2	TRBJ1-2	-	TGTGCCAGCAGCCTATCAAGACGGGTAAGGAGCGGCGCTGGCTACACCTTC	CASSLSRRVRSGAGYTF
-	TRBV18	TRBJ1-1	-	TGTGCCAGCTCAACCACAGAGGGAAACACTGAAGCTTTCTTT	CASSTTEGNTEAFF
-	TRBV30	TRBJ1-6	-	TGTGCCTGGACCCGGTCTCGAGGCCATAATTCACCCCTCCACTTT	CAWTRSRGHNSPLHF
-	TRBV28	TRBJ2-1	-	TGTGCCAGCAGCCCAATTGGACTGACCTACAATGAGCAGTTCTTC	CASSPIGLTYNEQFF
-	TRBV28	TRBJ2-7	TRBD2	TGTGCCAGCAGTTTCCCGGGACTAGCGACCGAGCAGTACTTC	CASSFPGLATEQYF
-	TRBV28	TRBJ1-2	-	TGTGCCAGCAGTTTCTTGGATCACTATGGCTACACCTTC	CASSFLDHYGYTF
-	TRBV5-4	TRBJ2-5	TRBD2	TGTGCCAGCAGCTTCGGACTAGTCCAAGAGACCCAGTACTTC	CASSFGLVQETQYF
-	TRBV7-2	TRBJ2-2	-	TGTGCCAGCAGCTTAGTTATTGGGAACACCGGGGAGCTGTTTTTT	CASSLVIGNTGELFF
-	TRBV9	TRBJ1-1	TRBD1	TGTGCCAGCAGCGTAGATGGGACAGTGAACACTGAAGCTTTCTTT	CASSVDGTVNTEAFF
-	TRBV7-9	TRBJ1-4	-	TGTGCCAGCAGCTTAGCGGTGCGGGTTAATGAAAAACTGTTTTTT	CASSLAVRVNEKLFF